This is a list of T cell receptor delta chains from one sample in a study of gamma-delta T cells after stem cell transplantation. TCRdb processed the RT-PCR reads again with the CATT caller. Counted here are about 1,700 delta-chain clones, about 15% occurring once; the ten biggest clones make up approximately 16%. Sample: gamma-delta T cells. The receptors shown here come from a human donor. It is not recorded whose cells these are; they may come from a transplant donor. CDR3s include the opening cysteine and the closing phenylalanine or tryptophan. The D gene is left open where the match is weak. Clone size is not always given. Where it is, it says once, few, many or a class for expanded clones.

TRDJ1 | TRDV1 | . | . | TGTGCTCTTGGGGAGCCCTTAATTGGGGGTTCCTACACCGATAAACTCATCTTT | CALGEPLIGGSYTDKLIF
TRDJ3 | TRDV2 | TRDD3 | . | TGTGCCTGTGACCCACTCCTGGGGGATACGCCTCACCCTTTTTACACCCGACAGATGTTTTTC | CACDPLLGDTPHPFYTRQMFF
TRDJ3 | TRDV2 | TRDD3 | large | TGTGCCTGTGACCCACTACTGGGGGATACGCCTCACCCTTGGGACACCCGACAGATGTTTTTC | CACDPLLGDTPHPWDTRQMFF
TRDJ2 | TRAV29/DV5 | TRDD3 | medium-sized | TGTGCAGCAAGCGGTCCTAGACGTCACTGGGGGATAGCACAACTCTTCTTT | CAASGPRRHWGIAQLFF
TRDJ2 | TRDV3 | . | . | TGTGCCTTTACGTCTTATGGTGGGATCAAGTTGACGGTACCACTCTTCTTT | CAFTSYGGIKLTVPLFF
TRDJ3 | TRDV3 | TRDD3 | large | TGTGCCTTTACCTTCCCCGCCTCAACTGGGGGATATCCCTGGGACACCCGACAGATGTTTTTC | CAFTFPASTGGYPWDTRQMFF
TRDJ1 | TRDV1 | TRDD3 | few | TGTGCTATTGGGGAAAAGGCGGGACTTCCTACCAGTACTGGGGGATACCGGGTCGCCGATAAACTCATCTTT | CAIGEKAGLPTSTGGYRVADKLIF
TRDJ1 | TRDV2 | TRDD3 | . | TGTGCCTGTGACACCGGGGGATCCGACACCGATAAACTCATCTTT | CACDTGGSDTDKLIF
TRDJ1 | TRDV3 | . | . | TGTGCCTCCACTCTTCCCCTCGATAACCTCATCTTT | CASTLPLDNLIF
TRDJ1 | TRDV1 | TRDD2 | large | TGTGCTCTTGGACACCAGGCCCCACCTTCCTTACTCATCTTT | CALGHQAPPSLLIF
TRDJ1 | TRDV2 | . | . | TGTGCCTGTGACACCCGGAGGGATGAGGTCGATAACCTCATCTTT | CACDTRRDEVDNLIF
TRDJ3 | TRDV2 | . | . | TGTGCCTGTGACACCTGGGGACCCTCCTGGGACACCCGACAGATGTTTTTC | CACDTWGPSWDTRQMFF
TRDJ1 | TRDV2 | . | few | TGTGCCTGTGACACAGGCGGGGGGAGACGCGGAAGCGATAAACTCATCTTT | CACDTGGGRRGSDKLIF
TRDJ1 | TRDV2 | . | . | TGTGCCTGTGACACCGGGGTCTGGGCCTATCCCCCCTGTGTGATACGGCCCGATAAACTCATCTTT | CACDTGVWAYPPCVIRPDKLIF
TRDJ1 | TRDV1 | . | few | TGTGCTCTTGGGACCCCTGGGATGACGGCTGCCCCTTTGGGACTCATCTTT | CALGTPGMTAAPLGLIF
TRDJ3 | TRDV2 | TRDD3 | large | TGTGCCTGTGACAACTGGGGGGCGCCGAGCTCCTGGGACACCCGACAGATGTTTTTC | CACDNWGAPSSWDTRQMFF
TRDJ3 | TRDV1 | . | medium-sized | TGTGCTCTTGGGGAGGGGGGGCCTTCAAAATTCTGGGACACCCGACAGATGTTTTTC | CALGEGGPSKFWDTRQMFF
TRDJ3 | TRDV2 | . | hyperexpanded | TGTGCCTGTGACACCGTATACGCCCTGCCAAGCTCCTGGGACACCCGACAGATGTTTTTC | CACDTVYALPSSWDTRQMFF
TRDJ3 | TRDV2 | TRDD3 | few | TGTGCCTGTGACATCCGTACTGGGGGCTGGAGCTCCTGGGACACCCGACAGATGTTTTTC | CACDIRTGGWSSWDTRQMFF
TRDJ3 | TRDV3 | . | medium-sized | TGTGCCTTCTCAACCCATTCCTGGGACACCCGACAGATGTTTTTC | CAFSTHSWDTRQMFF
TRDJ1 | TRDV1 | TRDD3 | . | TGTGCTCTTGGGGAAATAGCTACGTCCACCCTCAACTGGGGGATAGTGACCGATAAACTCATCTTT | CALGEIATSTLNWGIVTDKLIF
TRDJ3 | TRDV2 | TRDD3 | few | TGTGCCTGTGACGCCCTCACTGGGGGAGCAAGCTCCTGTGACACCCGCCAGATGTTTTTC | CACDALTGGASSCDTRQMFF
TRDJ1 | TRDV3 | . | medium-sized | TGCGCCTTTATCGGTTGGGATAGGGAAACCGATAAACTCATCTTT | CAFIGWDRETDKLIF
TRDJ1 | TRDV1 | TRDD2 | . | TGTGCTCTTGGGGATCCAAACTTCCTACGCGATGCCGATAAACTCATCTTT | CALGDPNFLRDADKLIF
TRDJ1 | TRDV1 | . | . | TGTGCTCGTGGGGAACCCCCTAGTCCGGAGGATAAACTCATCTTT | CARGEPPSPEDKLIF
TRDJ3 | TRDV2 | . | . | TGTGCCTGTGACCTTGGCTTAGGTCGCTTCTGGTACACCCTACAGATGTTTTTC | CACDLGLGRFWYTLQMFF
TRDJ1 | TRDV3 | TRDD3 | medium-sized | TGTGCCTTTACTTCGCCAACTGGGGGATATACCCTTTGGTACACCGATAAACTCATCTTT | CAFTSPTGGYTLWYTDKLIF
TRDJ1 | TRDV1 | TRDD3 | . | TGTGCTCTTGGGGAACTAAATCGTATATCGGAGCCCTACATGGACTGGGGGGATGATAAACTCATCTTT | CALGELNRISEPYMDWGDDKLIF
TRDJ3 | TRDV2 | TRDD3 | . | TGTGCCTGTGACACTGGGGGATACACGAGCTCCTGGGACACCCGACAGATGTTTTTC | CACDTGGYTSSWDTRQMFF
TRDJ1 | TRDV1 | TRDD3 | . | TGTGCTCTTGGGGAAATTTCCGGAGGCCCCCCACTGGGGGATACGCTGGAGGATAAACTCATCTTT | CALGEISGGPPLGDTLEDKLIF
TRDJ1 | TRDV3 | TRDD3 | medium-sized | TGTGCCTTTAAACCCGCCTTTAGCCTGGGGGATAGGTCCACCGATAAACTCATCTTT | CAFKPAFSLGDRSTDKLIF
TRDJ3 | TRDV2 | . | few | TGTGCCTGTGACCACCCGCTCGGTGTGAGGGGGACCCCCCCTAGCTCCTGGGACACCCGACAGATGTTTTTC | CACDHPLGVRGTPPSSWDTRQMFF
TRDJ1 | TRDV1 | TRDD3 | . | TGTGCTCTTGGGGACACGATACCTTCGCCTCCTCCTGCTGGGGGATACACCGATAAACTCATCTTT | CALGDTIPSPPPAGGYTDKLIF
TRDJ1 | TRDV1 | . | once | TGTGCTCTTGGGGAACAGCTTCCCTTCCTCCCGTACTGGGGGCCCCTCGGCGATAAACTCATCTTT | CALGEQLPFLPYWGPLGDKLIF
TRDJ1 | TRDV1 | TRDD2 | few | TGTGCTCTTGGGGAATTTTCCTACGGTGTCGCCGACACCGATCACCTCATCTTT | CALGEFSYGVADTDHLIF